A selection of T cell receptor beta chains follows, all from one sample in a study of read filtering for tumor transcriptome and immune sequencing. A single record per CDR3 protein comes from TCRdb applying MiXCR to the reads. This table has about 5,800 distinct CDR3 sequences, 21% appearing once. The sample taken for sequencing was a population of CD138-negative cells sorted from bone marrow. The receptors were sampled from a donor older than 35 with multiple myeloma. The CDR3 runs from the conserved cysteine through the conserved F or W. Fields, in order: CDR3 protein, CDR3 DNA, J gene, clone size, V gene, D gene, CDR3 length. D genes are given only for firm matches. The size field is filled for only some rows; it gives once, few, many or a size class.

CDR3aa: CASSPLPTGEGTEAFF
CDR3nt: TGTGCCAGCTCACCACTCCCGACAGGGGAGGGGACTGAAGCTTTCTTT
j_gene: TRBJ1-1
abundance: medium-sized
v_gene: TRBV18
d_gene: TRBD1
len: 16

CDR3aa: CASSLPRVGASF
CDR3nt: TGTGCCAGCAGTTTGCCCAGGGTCGGCGCTTCCTTT
j_gene: TRBJ1-1
abundance: many
v_gene: TRBV12-3/TRBV12-4
d_gene: .
len: 12

CDR3aa: CASSAPRVGLAADTQYF
CDR3nt: TGTGCCAGCAGCGCCCCCCGTGTGGGACTAGCAGCAGATACGCAGTATTTT
j_gene: TRBJ2-3
abundance: many
v_gene: TRBV9
d_gene: TRBD2
len: 17

CDR3aa: CASSSRWRGNSYNEQFF
CDR3nt: TGTGCCAGCAGTTCCCGTTGGAGGGGGAACTCCTACAATGAGCAGTTCTTC
j_gene: TRBJ2-1
abundance: .
v_gene: TRBV28
d_gene: .
len: 17

CDR3aa: CSVEGQGIENEQFF
CDR3nt: TGCAGCGTTGAGGGACAGGGGATCGAAAATGAGCAGTTCTTC
j_gene: TRBJ2-1
abundance: medium-sized
v_gene: TRBV29-1
d_gene: TRBD1
len: 14

CDR3aa: CASSQGGANVLTF
CDR3nt: TGTGCCAGCAGCCAAGGCGGGGCCAACGTCCTGACTTTC
j_gene: TRBJ2-6
abundance: medium-sized
v_gene: TRBV3-1
d_gene: .
len: 13

CDR3aa: CSASDIGGQETQYF
CDR3nt: TGCAGTGCTAGTGATATCGGGGGGCAAGAGACCCAGTACTTC
j_gene: TRBJ2-5
abundance: many
v_gene: TRBV20-1
d_gene: TRBD2
len: 14

CDR3aa: CSVAPRGPNTEAFF
CDR3nt: TGCAGCGTGGCACCCAGGGGGCCGAACACTGAAGCTTTCTTT
j_gene: TRBJ1-1
abundance: many
v_gene: TRBV29-1
d_gene: TRBD1
len: 14

CDR3aa: CASSLESGANNEQFF
CDR3nt: TGTGCCAGCAGTTTGGAAAGCGGAGCTAACAATGAGCAGTTCTTC
j_gene: TRBJ2-1
abundance: medium-sized
v_gene: TRBV6-1
d_gene: .
len: 15

CDR3aa: CASSLAGRARNVQYF
CDR3nt: TGTGCCAGCAGCTTAGCTGGAAGGGCCAGAAACGTTCAGTACTTC
j_gene: TRBJ2-4
abundance: .
v_gene: TRBV7-6
d_gene: .
len: 15

CDR3aa: CASGYRAGSTDTQYF
CDR3nt: TGCGCCAGCGGATACAGGGCTGGGTCCACAGATACGCAGTATTTT
j_gene: TRBJ2-3
abundance: few
v_gene: TRBV5-1
d_gene: .
len: 15

CDR3aa: CATSRGAGGGETQYF
CDR3nt: TGTGCCACCAGCAGAGGAGCGGGGGGAGGGGAGACCCAGTACTTC
j_gene: TRBJ2-5
abundance: many
v_gene: TRBV15
d_gene: TRBD2
len: 15

CDR3aa: CASSEGTSVYNEQFF
CDR3nt: TGTGCCAGCAGTGAAGGGACTAGCGTCTACAATGAGCAGTTCTTC
j_gene: TRBJ2-1
abundance: medium-sized
v_gene: TRBV25-1
d_gene: TRBD2
len: 15

CDR3aa: CASSGDRYPYEQYF
CDR3nt: TGTGCCAGCAGTGGGGACCGCTATCCCTACGAGCAGTACTTC
j_gene: TRBJ2-7
abundance: medium-sized
v_gene: TRBV27
d_gene: .
len: 14

CDR3aa: CSVEGQCVDDQFF
CDR3nt: TGCAGCGTTGAAGGGCAGTGTGTGGATGATCAGTTCTTC
j_gene: TRBJ2-1
abundance: few
v_gene: TRBV29-1
d_gene: .
len: 13

CDR3aa: CSASPPLAGFYNEQFF
CDR3nt: TGCAGTGCTAGTCCGCCGCTAGCGGGATTCTACAATGAGCAGTTCTTC
j_gene: TRBJ2-1
abundance: medium-sized
v_gene: TRBV20-1
d_gene: TRBD2
len: 16